These 21 T cell receptor beta chains came from one sample sequenced in a study of preoperative IRX-2 immunotherapy in early breast cancer. Only in-frame clones appear in the TCRdb table, and some are missing; sequencing was by immunoSEQ multiplex PCR. Altogether about 23,000 clones are present, 85% to 95% being singletons, with the ten largest covering around 15%. The sample's treatment: preoperative locoregional IRX-2 cytokine immunotherapy. Sequenced here: tumor tissue, sampled after IRX-2 immunotherapy. The receptors derive from a human donor with breast cancer.

CDR3: CASSLSRRPQETQYF. The CDR3 coding sequence is TGTGCCAGCAGCTTATCCCGTCGGCCTCAAGAGACCCAGTACTTC. The chain joins TRBV11-2 to TRBJ2-5; D is unresolved. Germline CDR1 reads SGHAT; CDR2 reads FQNNGV. The CDR3 loop spans 15 amino acids. V lost 2 bases and J lost 2, with 12 bases in between. The complete variable domain, with remaining parts taken from reference TRBV11-2 and TRBJ2-5, reads EAGVAQSPRYKIIEKRQSVAFWCNPISGHATLYWYQQILGQGPKLLIQFQNNGVVDDSQLPKDRFSAERLKGVDSTLKIQPAKLEDSAVYLCASSLSRRPQETQYFGPGTRLLVL.

The sample holds a few counts of this clone. The chain carries TRBV4-1 and TRBJ2-1; 9 bases line up with TRBD2. The CDR3 spans 17 residues. With V trimmed by 2 bases and J by 5 bases, 10 bases remained unmatched. Germline CDR1 is MGHRA and CDR2 is YSYEKL. The CDR3 DNA follows: TGCGCCAGCAGCCAAATGGGGCTAGCGGGGATCCACAATGAGCAGTTCTTC. Translating gives CASSQMGLAGIHNEQFF.

The V call is TRBV11-2, the J call TRBJ2-3; D might be TRBD1 (6 bases). The V and J ends lost 4 bases and 1 base respectively, with 12 bases between them. The CDR3 runs 15 residues. Germline V CDR1 and CDR2: SGHAT, FQNNGV. CDR3 coding DNA: TGTGCCAGCAGCTCACAGGGATTGGGCACAGATACGCAGTATTTT. This sequence encodes CASSSQGLGTDTQYF.

J is TRBJ2-3 and V is TRBV9; D ambiguous. The germline V and J ends were trimmed by 0 bases and 1 base, with 6 bases remaining between them. Per the germline V gene, CDR1 is SGDLS and CDR2 is YYNGEE. The CDR3 totals 14 residues. In DNA form, the CDR3 reads TGTGCCAGCAGCGTAGCTCTGGGCACAGATACGCAGTATTTT. It codes for CASSVALGTDTQYF.

The V call is TRBV10-3, the J call TRBJ1-2, with a weak D call TRBD1 (5 bases). This CDR3 region has 18 residues. Trimming took 2 bases from V and 8 from J, leaving 27 bases between them. Germline CDR1 is ENHRY and CDR2 is SYGVKD. The CDR3: CAISEKVGGTAFNWGYTF. The CDR3 DNA reads as TGTGCCATCAGTGAGAAGGTGGGGGGGACGGCGTTTAACTGGGGCTACACCTTC.

The V gene is TRBV28, the J gene TRBJ1-4, with 8 bases that match TRBD1. V shed 6 bases and J 7 bases; nucleotides not matched to a gene: 10. Looked up from germline, CDR1 is MDHEN and CDR2 is SYDVKM. The CDR3 is made up of 15 amino acids. In nucleotides, the CDR3 is TGTGCCAGCAGGCTGTACGGCAGGGGGCGTGAAAAACTGTTTTTT. Its translation: CASRLYGRGREKLFF.

The genes are TRBV5-8 and TRBJ2-2, with D perhaps TRBD2 (6 bases). CDR3 size: 14 residues. CDR1 SGHTS and CDR2 YDEGEE come from the germline V gene. The ends were cut back, 0 bases at V and 6 bases at J, with 9 bases in the middle. CDR3 in amino acids: CASSLGRRAGELFF. DNA of the CDR3: TGTGCCAGCAGCTTGGGGAGGAGGGCCGGGGAGCTGTTTTTT. Drawing the rest from reference TRBV5-8 and TRBJ2-2, the complete variable domain is EAGVTQSPTHLIKTRGQQATLRCSPISGHTSVYWYQQALGLGLQFLLWYDEGEERNRGNFPPRFSGRQFPNYSSELNVNALELEDSALYLCASSLGRRAGELFFGEGSRLTVL.

This rearrangement joins TRBV11-3 to TRBJ2-2, with D tentatively TRBD2 (7 bases). The CDR3 spans 15 residues. Germline assignment: CDR1 SGHNT and CDR2 YENEEA. V lost 3 bases to trimming and J lost 5 bases, with 13 bases between them. In nucleotides, the CDR3 is TGTGCCAGCAGCTTCAGGGGAGGGCGGACCGGGGAGCTGTTTTTT. Protein sequence: CASSFRGGRTGELFF.

The V and J genes are TRBV6-5 and TRBJ2-7, with a possible D match to TRBD1 (7 bases). Per the germline V gene, CDR1 is MNHEY and CDR2 is SVGAGI. The CDR3 extends over 15 amino acids. V lost 3 bases, J lost 0 bases, and 12 bases lay in between. The CDR3 protein is CASSYQGGSSYEQYF. The DNA of the CDR3 is TGTGCCAGCAGTTATCAGGGGGGCAGCTCCTACGAGCAGTACTTC.

In regard to this clone: The junction departs from germline at one end; a sequencing error may be responsible. The chain couples TRBV7-7 to TRBJ1-4; D might be TRBD1 (5 bases). The V gene's germline CDR1 is SSHAT and CDR2 FNYEAQ (reference sequence). The CDR3 has 16 amino acids. The CDR3 sequence is CASSLERQNFNEKLFF. The CDR3, as DNA: TGTGCTAGCAGCTTAGAGCGACAGAACTTTAATGAAAAACTGTTTTTT.

CDR3 sequence reads: CASRTLTYNEQFF. In DNA, the CDR3 is TGTGCCAGCAGGACACTGACCTACAATGAGCAGTTCTTC. This chain connects TRBV6-5 to TRBJ2-1; unclear D gene. The V end lost 6 bases, the J end lost 2 bases, and 8 bases lay between the germline ends. Germline assignment: CDR1 MNHEY and CDR2 SVGAGI. The CDR3 spans 13 residues.

The chain links TRBV19 to TRBJ1-6, with 8 bases aligning to TRBD1. The CDR3 is made up of 14 amino acids. The V gene end was trimmed by 5 bases and the J gene end by 5 bases; junction bases not matched to a gene: 2. In germline, CDR1 is LNHDA, CDR2 SQIVND (reference sequence). CDR3 in amino acids: CASSPQGDNSPLHF. CDR3 sequence (DNA): TGTGCCAGTAGTCCACAGGGGGATAATTCACCCCTCCACTTT.

This chain links TRBV28 with TRBJ1-1; tentatively, D is TRBD1 (6 bases). CDR3 length equals 14 residues. Germline values: CDR1 MDHEN, CDR2 SYDVKM. Trimming shortened V by 5 bases and J by 1 base, and 11 bases separated the two germline ends. This CDR3 is CASSIGGRNTEAFF. The DNA of the CDR3 is TGTGCCAGCAGTATCGGGGGCAGGAACACTGAAGCTTTCTTT.

Concerning this clone itself: A read error may account for a junction end that differs from germline. The V gene is TRBV7-8, the J gene TRBJ2-5, with D tentatively TRBD1 or TRBD2 (5 bases each). CDR3 size: 12 residues. The germline V gene has CDR1 SGHVS and CDR2 FQNEAQ. CDR3 sequence reads: CASNLGTETQYF. The DNA of the CDR3 is TGTGCCAGCAACTTAGGGACAGAGACCCAGTACTTC.

The chain uses TRBV5-5 and TRBJ2-2, with TRBD1 identical over 8 bases. V lost 4 bases to trimming and J lost 3 bases; unmatched junction nucleotides: 8. The CDR3 is made up of 16 amino acids. The germline CDR1 and CDR2 sequences are SGHKS and YYEKEE (reference sequence). CDR3 DNA: TGTGCCAGCAGCCCGAGGGGACAGGCTCACACCGGGGAGCTGTTTTTT. Translation gives CASSPRGQAHTGELFF.

Comment on this clone: Compared with germline, one end of the junction differs, possibly owing to a read error. The CDR3 here is CAWTPPGDPYPARITF. The CDR3 coding sequence is TGTGCCTGGACCCCACCGGGGGACCCTTACCCCGCGAGAATCACCTTC. The rearrangement links TRBV30 to TRBJ2-7; D may be TRBD2 (6 bases). Germline assignment: CDR1 GTSNPN and CDR2 SVGIG (reference sequence). This CDR3 is 16 amino acids long. Using reference TRBV30 and TRBJ2-7 for the parts outside the CDR3, the full variable domain is SQTIHQWPATLVQPVGSPLSLECTVEGTSNPNLYWYRQAAGRGLQLLFYSVGIGQISSEVPQNLSASRPQDRQFILSSKKLLLSDSGFYLCAWTPPGDPYPARITFGPGTRLTVT.

V and J are TRBV6-1 and TRBJ1-5; D might be TRBD1 (6 bases). Trimming took 7 bases from V and 4 from J, leaving 14 bases between them. CDR1 is MNHNS and CDR2 is SASEGT in the germline V gene. The CDR3 length is 14 residues. CDR3 amino acids: CASTSTGINQPQHF. The CDR3 DNA is TGTGCCAGCACCTCTACAGGGATAAATCAGCCCCAGCATTTT.

The CDR3 nucleotides are TGCAGCGTTGAAGATGCGCTCGACAGGGGTTTGAAAGTCGATGAGCAGTTCTTC. Translating it yields CSVEDALDRGLKVDEQFF. This chain joins TRBV29-1 and TRBJ2-1, with 8 nucleotides matching TRBD1. This CDR3 contains 18 residues. The ends lost 0 bases at V and 8 bases at J; junction bases unmatched: 18. Germline values: CDR1 SQVTM, CDR2 ANQGSEA.

The V gene is TRBV5-5, the J gene TRBJ1-6; D remains unclear. Germline CDR1 reads SGHKS; CDR2 reads YYEKEE (reference sequence). CDR3 length equals 16 residues. V was trimmed by 4 bases and J by 0 bases, leaving 11 bases between them. The CDR3 loop is CASSLQEYSYNSPLHF. The CDR3 coding sequence is TGTGCCAGCAGCCTCCAGGAGTACTCCTATAATTCACCCCTCCACTTT. Using reference TRBV5-5 and TRBJ1-6 for the parts outside the CDR3, the full variable domain is DAGVTQSPTHLIKTRGQQVTLRCSPISGHKSVSWYQQVLGQGPQFIFQYYEKEERGRGNFPDRFSARQFPNYSSELNVNALLLGDSALYLCASSLQEYSYNSPLHFGNGTRLTVT.

This clone was found a few times. The chain has TRBV5-5 and TRBJ1-5; TRBD1 matches 7 bases. Looked up from germline, CDR1 is SGHKS and CDR2 is YYEKEE (reference sequence). The CDR3 spans 15 residues. J gave up 5 bases and V 6 bases, and 11 bases lay outside the gene matches. The CDR3 reads CASNAEGGGYQPQHF. Here the CDR3 DNA reads TGTGCCAGCAATGCGGAAGGGGGCGGGTATCAGCCCCAGCATTTT. Complete variable domain (other parts from reference TRBV5-5 and TRBJ1-5): DAGVTQSPTHLIKTRGQQVTLRCSPISGHKSVSWYQQVLGQGPQFIFQYYEKEERGRGNFPDRFSARQFPNYSSELNVNALLLGDSALYLCASNAEGGGYQPQHFGDGTRLSIL.

The V call is TRBV5-1, the J call TRBJ2-3, with TRBD2 matching 13 bases. V was pared by 4 bases and J by 9 bases, with 11 bases of the junction left unmatched. The germline V gene has CDR1 SGHRS and CDR2 YFSETQ. The CDR3 loop spans 16 amino acids. CDR3 sequence reads: CASSTTSGGALSTQYF. The CDR3 region has the DNA TGCGCCAGCAGCACTACTAGCGGGGGGGCCTTGTCCACGCAGTATTTT.